The 8 T cell receptor beta chains in this list originate from one sample, sequenced in a study of blood T cells in healthy people across ages. For the second PCR, which ran for roughly 6 to 12 cycles, a sample-barcoded 5' primer and a J-beta primer mix were used. From the 5' RACE reads, TCRdb called clonotypes with MiXCR, one entry per CDR3 protein. The repertoire holds over a million distinct CDR3 sequences, roughly 40% seen once, with 6.5% to 10% in the top ten. Sequencing was carried out using blood. The receptors were sampled from a woman aged 18-29 years in good health.

This clonotype was observed a handful of times. The chain employs TRBV7-2 and TRBJ2-7; D gene ambiguous. Trimming removed 2 bases from V and 0 bases from J, with 8 bases in between. The CDR3 spans 14 residues. CDR1 SGHTA and CDR2 FQGNSA come from the germline V gene. This chain's CDR3 is CASSLSFDSYEQYF. In DNA form, the CDR3 reads TGTGCCAGCAGCTTAAGTTTCGACTCCTACGAGCAGTACTTC.

The rearrangement joins TRBV28 to TRBJ2-3, with TRBD2 matching over 8 bases. Germline assignment: CDR1 MDHEN and CDR2 SYDVKM. Trimming at V came to 4 bases and at J to 2 bases, leaving 5 bases not matched to a gene. The CDR3 covers 15 residues. The CDR3, as DNA: TGTGCCAGCAGTTCAGCGGGGGCCCTCACAGATACGCAGTATTTT. Its protein product is CASSSAGALTDTQYF. The full variable domain, in which reference TRBV28 and TRBJ2-3 provide the parts outside the CDR3, is DVKVTQSSRYLVKRTGEKVFLECVQDMDHENMFWYRQDPGLGLRLIYFSYDVKMKEKGDIPEGYSVSREKKERFSLILESASTNQTSMYLCASSSAGALTDTQYFGPGTRLTVL.

The genes are TRBV9 and TRBJ1-5; no firm D call. CDR1 is SGDLS and CDR2 is YYNGEE in the germline V gene. Trimming shortened V by 0 bases and J by 2 bases, and 9 bases separated the two germline ends. This CDR3 is 15 amino acids long. The CDR3 sequence is CASSVVPDGNQPQHF. Written as DNA, the CDR3 is TGTGCCAGCAGCGTAGTTCCCGACGGCAATCAGCCCCAGCATTTT.

This clonotype was seen many times. This chain uses TRBV6-2 or TRBV6-3 with TRBJ2-1, with D hard to call. This CDR3 has 12 residues. Germline lookup yields CDR1 MNHEY and CDR2 SVGEGT. Trimming cost V 2 bases and J 5 bases, with 4 bases left between them. The CDR3 nucleotides are TGTGCCAGCAGTTACAGAGACAATGAGCAGTTCTTC. Residues: CASSYRDNEQFF.

The CDR3 reads CASSVGVGGGAKETQYF. CDR3 bases: TGTGCCAGCAGCGTAGGGGTAGGAGGGGGGGCTAAAGAGACCCAGTACTTC. The rearrangement joins TRBV9 to TRBJ2-7, with TRBD2 as a possible D gene (7 bases). The closer fit of TRBJ2-5 to the DNA end suggests the J call may be wrong. The CDR3 totals 17 residues. Looked up from germline, CDR1 is SGDLS and CDR2 is YYNGEE.

V usage is TRBV6-5 and J usage is TRBJ1-6; D unresolved. This CDR3 contains 12 residues. The germline V gene encodes CDR1 MNHEY and CDR2 SVGAGI. Deletions cut 2 bases from V and 11 bases from J, with 7 bases between. The CDR3 region has the DNA TGTGCCAGCAGTTACCGCGGAGCACCCCTCCACTTT. As protein: CASSYRGAPLHF.

The chain has TRBV4-1 and TRBJ1-2, with 10 bases fitting TRBD1. J gave up 4 bases and V 0 bases, and 5 bases lay outside the gene matches. Germline values: CDR1 MGHRA, CDR2 YSYEKL. This CDR3 is 16 amino acids long. In nucleotides, the CDR3 is TGCGCCAGCAGCCAAGACCCGGACAGGGGGATCTATGGCTACACCTTC. It translates to CASSQDPDRGIYGYTF.

The chain combines TRBV15 with TRBJ2-1; 12 positions match TRBD2. Germline CDR1 reads LNHNV; CDR2 reads YYDKDF (reference sequence). This CDR3 comprises 16 residues. The V segment lost 0 bases and the J segment 8 bases; nucleotides outside the gene matches: 5. CDR3 nucleotide sequence: TGTGCCACCAGCAGAGATGGCCTAGCGGGAGGGTATGAGCAGTTCTTC. It translates to CATSRDGLAGGYEQFF.